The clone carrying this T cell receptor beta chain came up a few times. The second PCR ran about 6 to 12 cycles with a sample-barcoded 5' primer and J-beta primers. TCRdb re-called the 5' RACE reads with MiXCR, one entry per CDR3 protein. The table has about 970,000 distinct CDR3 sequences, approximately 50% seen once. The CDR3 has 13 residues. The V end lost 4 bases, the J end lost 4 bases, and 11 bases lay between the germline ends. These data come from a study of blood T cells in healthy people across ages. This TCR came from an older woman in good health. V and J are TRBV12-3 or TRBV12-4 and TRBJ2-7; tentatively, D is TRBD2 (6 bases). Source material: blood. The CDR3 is CASSCGTGYEQYF. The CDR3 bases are TGTGCCAGCAGTTGCGGGACGGGGTACGAGCAGTACTTC.